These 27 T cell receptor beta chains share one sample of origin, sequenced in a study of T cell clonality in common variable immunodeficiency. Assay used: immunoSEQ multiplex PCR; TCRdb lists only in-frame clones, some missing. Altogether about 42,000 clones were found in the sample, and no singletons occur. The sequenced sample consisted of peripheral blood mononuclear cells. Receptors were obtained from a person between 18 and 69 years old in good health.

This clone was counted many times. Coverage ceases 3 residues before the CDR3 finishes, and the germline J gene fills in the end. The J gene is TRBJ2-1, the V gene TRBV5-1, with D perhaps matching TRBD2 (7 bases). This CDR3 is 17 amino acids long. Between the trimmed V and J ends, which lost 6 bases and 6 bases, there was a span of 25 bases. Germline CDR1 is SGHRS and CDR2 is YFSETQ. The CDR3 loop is CASTHPVGGARVNEQFF. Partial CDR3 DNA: TGCGCCAGCACCCATCCCGTGGGGGGGGCTAGGGTCAATGAG.

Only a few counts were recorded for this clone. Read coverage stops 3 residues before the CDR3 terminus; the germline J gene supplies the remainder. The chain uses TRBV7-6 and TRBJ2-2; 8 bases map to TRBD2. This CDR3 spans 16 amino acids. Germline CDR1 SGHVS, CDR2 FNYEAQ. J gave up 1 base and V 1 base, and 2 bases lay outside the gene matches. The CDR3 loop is CASSLGLAGNTGELFF. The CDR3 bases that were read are TGTGCCAGCAGCTTAGGGCTAGCGGGGAACACCGGGGAG.

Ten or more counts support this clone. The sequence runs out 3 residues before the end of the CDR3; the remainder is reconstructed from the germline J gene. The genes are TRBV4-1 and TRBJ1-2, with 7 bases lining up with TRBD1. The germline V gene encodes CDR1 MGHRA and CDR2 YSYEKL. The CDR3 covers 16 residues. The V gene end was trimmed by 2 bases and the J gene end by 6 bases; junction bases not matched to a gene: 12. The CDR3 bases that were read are TGCGCCAGCAGCCAACTGTCCGGGGGACAGATTAATGGC. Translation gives CASSQLSGGQING. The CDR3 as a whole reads CASSQLSGGQINGYTF.

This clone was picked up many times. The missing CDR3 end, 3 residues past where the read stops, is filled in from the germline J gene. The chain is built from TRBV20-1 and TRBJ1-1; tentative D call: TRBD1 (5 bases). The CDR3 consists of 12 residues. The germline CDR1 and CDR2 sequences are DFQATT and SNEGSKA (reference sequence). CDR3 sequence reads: CSAREGGSEAFF. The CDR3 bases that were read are TGCAGTGCTAGAGAGGGGGGATCAGAA.

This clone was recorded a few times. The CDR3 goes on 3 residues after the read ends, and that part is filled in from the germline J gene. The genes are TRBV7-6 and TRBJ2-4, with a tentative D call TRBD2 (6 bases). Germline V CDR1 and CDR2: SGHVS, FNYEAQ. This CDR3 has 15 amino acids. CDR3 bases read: TGTGCCAGCAGCAAGTGGACGGGGACTTACTATGGT. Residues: CASSKWTGTYYG. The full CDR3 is CASSKWTGTYYGQYF.

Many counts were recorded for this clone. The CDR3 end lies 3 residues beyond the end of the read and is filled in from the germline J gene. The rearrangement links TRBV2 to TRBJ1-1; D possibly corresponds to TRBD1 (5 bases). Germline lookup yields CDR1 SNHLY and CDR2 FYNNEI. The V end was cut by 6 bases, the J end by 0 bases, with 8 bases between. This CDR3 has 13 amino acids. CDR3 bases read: TGTGCCAGCAGCAGGGATTTGAACACTGAA. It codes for CASSRDLNTE. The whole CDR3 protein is CASSRDLNTEAFF.

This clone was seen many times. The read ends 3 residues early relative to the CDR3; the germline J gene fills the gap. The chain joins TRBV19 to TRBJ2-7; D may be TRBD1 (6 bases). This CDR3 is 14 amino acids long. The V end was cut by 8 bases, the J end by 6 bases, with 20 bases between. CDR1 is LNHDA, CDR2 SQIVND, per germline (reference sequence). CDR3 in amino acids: CASPPVQGISEQYF. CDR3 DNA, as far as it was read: TGTGCCAGTCCGCCAGTACAGGGTATTAGCGAG.

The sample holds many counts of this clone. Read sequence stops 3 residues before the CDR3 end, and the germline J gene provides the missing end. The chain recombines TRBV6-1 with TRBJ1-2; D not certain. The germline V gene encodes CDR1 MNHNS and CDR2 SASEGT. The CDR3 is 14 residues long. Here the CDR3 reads CASSEAPRVFGYTF. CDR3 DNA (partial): TGTGCCAGCAGTGAAGCCCCCCGGGTGTTCGGC.

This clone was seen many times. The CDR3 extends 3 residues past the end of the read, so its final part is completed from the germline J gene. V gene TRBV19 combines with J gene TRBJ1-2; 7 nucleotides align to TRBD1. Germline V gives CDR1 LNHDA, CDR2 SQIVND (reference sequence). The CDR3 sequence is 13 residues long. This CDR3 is CASSTTGPRGYTF. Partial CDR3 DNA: TGTGCCAGTAGTACGACAGGGCCACGGGGC.

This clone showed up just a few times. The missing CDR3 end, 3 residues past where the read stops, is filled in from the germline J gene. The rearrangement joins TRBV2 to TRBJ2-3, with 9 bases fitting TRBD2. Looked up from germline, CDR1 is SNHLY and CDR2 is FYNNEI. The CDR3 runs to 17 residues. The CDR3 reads CASSERRSGGLQETQYF. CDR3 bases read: TGTGCCAGCAGTGAAAGGCGTAGCGGGGGCCTACAAGAGACG.

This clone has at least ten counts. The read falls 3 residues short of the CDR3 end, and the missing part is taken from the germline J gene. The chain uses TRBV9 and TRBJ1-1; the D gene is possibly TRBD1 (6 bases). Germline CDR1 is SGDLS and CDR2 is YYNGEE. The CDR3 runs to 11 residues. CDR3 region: CASRTDREAFF. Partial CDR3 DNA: TGTGCCAGCAGGACTGACAGGGAA.

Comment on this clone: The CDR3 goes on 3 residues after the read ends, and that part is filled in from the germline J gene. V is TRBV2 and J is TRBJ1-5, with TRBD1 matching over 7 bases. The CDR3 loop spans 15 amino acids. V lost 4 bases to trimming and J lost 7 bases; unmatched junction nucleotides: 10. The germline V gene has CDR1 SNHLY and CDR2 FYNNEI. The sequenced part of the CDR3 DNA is TGTGCCAGCAGTGCCCGCCCGACAGGGAGCCAGCCC. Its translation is CASSARPTGSQP. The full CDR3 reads CASSARPTGSQPQHF.

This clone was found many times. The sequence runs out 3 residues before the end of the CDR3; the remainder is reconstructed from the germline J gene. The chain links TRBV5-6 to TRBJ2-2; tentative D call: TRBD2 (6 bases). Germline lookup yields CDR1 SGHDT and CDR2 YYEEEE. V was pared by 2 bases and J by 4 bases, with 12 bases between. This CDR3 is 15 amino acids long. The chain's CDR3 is CASSFNLASTGELFF. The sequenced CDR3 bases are TGTGCCAGCAGCTTTAACCTAGCGAGCACCGGGGAG.

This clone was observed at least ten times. Incomplete CDR3 DNA: TGTGCCAGTAGTACCGATGGGAGGGGGGGCACCTACGAG. Residues: CASSTDGRGGTYE. The entire CDR3 protein reads CASSTDGRGGTYEQYF. The chain joins TRBV19 to TRBJ2-7, with D tentatively TRBD2 (7 bases). The CDR3 is cut off 3 residues early in the read; its end comes from the germline J gene. Germline loops: CDR1 LNHDA, CDR2 SQIVND (reference sequence). This CDR3 comprises 16 residues. Trimming cost V 4 bases and J 2 bases, with 18 bases left between them.

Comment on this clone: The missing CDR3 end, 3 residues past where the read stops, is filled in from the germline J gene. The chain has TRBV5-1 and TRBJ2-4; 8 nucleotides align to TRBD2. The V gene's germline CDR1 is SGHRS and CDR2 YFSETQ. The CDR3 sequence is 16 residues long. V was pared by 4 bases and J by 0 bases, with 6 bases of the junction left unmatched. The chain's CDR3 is CASSDPGGGAKNIQYF. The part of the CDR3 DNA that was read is TGCGCCAGCAGCGACCCCGGGGGGGGAGCCAAAAACATT.

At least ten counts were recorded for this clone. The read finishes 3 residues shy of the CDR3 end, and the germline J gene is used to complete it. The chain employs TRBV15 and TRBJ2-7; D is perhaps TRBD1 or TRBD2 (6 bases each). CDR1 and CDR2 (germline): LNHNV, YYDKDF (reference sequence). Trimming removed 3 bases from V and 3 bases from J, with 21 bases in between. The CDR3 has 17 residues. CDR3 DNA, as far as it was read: TGTGCCACCAGCAGGGGGGCGCTTGGAGGGAGTAACTACGAG. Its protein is CATSRGALGGSNYE. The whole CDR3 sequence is CATSRGALGGSNYEQYF. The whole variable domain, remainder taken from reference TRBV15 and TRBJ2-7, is DAMVIQNPRYQVTQFGKPVTLSCSQTLNHNVMYWYQQKSSQAPKLLFHYYDKDFNNEADTPDNFQSRRPNTSFCFLDIRSPGLGDTAMYLCATSRGALGGSNYEQYFGPGTRLTVT.

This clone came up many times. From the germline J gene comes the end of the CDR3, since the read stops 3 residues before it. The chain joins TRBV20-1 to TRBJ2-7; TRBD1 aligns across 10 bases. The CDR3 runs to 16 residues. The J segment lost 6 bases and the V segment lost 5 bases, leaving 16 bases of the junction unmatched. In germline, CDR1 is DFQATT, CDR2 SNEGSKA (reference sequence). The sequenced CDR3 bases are TGCAGTGCTTCTACCTCCTGGGACAGGGGAAAGGGCGAG. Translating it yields CSASTSWDRGKGE. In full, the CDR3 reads CSASTSWDRGKGEQYF.

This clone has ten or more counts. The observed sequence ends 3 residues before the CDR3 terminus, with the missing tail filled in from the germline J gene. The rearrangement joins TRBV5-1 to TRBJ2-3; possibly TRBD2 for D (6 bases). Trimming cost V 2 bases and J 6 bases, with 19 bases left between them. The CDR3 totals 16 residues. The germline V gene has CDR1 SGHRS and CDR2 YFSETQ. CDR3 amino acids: CASSFRGVGSADTQYF. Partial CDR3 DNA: TGCGCCAGCAGCTTTAGGGGAGTCGGGAGCGCGGATACG. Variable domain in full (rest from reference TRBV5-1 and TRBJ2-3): KAGVTQTPRYLIKTRGQQVTLSCSPISGHRSVSWYQQTPGQGLQFLFEYFSETQRNKGNFPGRFSGRQFSNSRSEMNVSTLELGDSALYLCASSFRGVGSADTQYFGPGTRLTVL.

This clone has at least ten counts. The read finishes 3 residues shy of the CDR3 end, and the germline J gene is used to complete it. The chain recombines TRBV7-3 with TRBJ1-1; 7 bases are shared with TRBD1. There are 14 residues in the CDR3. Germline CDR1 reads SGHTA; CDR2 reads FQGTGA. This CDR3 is CASSLLGTGDQAFF. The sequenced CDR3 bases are TGTGCCAGCAGCTTGTTGGGTACAGGGGACCAA.

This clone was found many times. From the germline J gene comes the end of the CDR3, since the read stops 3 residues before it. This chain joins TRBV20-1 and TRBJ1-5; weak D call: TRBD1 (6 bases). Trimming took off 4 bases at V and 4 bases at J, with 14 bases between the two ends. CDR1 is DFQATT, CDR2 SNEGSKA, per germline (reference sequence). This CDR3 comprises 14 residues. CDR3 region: CSAKPQGGNQPQHF. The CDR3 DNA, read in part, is TGCAGTGCTAAACCACAGGGAGGAAATCAGCCC.

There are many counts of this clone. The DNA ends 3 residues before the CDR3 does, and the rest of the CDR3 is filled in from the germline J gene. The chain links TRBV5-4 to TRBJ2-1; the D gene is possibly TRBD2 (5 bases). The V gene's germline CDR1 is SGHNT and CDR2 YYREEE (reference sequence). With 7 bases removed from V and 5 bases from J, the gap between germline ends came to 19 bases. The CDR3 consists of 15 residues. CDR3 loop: CASGDGEMTNNEQFF. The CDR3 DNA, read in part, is TGTGCCAGCGGAGACGGGGAGATGACCAACAATGAG.

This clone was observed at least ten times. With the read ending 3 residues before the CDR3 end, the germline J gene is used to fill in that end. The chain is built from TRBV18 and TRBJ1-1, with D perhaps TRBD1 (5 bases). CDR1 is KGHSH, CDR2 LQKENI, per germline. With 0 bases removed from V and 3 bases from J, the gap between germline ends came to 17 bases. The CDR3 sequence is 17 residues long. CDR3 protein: CASSPPSQTGGYTEAFF. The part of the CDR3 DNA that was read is TGTGCCAGCTCACCACCGTCTCAGACCGGGGGATACACTGAA.

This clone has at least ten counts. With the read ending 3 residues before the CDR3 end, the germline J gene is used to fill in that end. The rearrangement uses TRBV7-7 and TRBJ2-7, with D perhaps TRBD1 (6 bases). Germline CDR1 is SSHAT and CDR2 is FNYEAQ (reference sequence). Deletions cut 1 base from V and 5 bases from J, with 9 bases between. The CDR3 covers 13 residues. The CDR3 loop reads CASSLEAGDEQYF. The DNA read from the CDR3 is TGTGCCAGCAGCTTAGAGGCAGGGGACGAG.

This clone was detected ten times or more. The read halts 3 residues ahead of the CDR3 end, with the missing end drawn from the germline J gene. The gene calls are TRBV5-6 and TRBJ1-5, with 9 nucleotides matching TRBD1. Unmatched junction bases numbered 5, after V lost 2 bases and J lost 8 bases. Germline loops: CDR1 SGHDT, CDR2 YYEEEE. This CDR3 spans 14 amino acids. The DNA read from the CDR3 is TGTGCCAGCAGCTTCGGGACAGGGTTTAAGCCC. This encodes CASSFGTGFKP. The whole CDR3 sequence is CASSFGTGFKPQHF.

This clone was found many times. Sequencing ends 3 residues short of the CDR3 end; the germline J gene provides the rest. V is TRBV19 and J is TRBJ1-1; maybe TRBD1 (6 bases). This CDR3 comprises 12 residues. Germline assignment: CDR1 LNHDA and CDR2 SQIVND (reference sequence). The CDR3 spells CASSIPGQEAFF. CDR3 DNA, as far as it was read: TGTGCCAGTAGTATCCCGGGACAAGAA.

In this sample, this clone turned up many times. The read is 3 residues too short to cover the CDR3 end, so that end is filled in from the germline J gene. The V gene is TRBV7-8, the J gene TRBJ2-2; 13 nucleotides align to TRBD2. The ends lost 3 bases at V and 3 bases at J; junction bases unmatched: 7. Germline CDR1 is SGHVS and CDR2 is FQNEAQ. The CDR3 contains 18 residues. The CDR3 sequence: CASSFSKGLAGHTGELFF. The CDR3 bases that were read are TGTGCCAGCAGCTTTTCTAAGGGACTAGCGGGACACACCGGGGAG.

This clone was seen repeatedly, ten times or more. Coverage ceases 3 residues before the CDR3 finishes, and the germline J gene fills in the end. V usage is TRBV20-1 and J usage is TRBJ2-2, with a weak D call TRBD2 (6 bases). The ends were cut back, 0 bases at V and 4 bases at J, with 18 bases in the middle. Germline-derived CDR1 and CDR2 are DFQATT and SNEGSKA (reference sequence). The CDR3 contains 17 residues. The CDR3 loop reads CSARDPSRDSITGELFF. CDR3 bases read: TGCAGTGCTAGAGATCCCTCCCGGGACTCGATCACCGGGGAG.